This T cell receptor (beta chain) was captured by sequencing in a study of blood T cell repertoires in COVID-19. Measured with immunoSEQ multiplex PCR; TCRdb has only the in-frame clones, and not every one. In the table there are under 450,000 clones, 83% of which are singletons. The V gene lost 4 bases and the J gene lost 0 bases, with 17 bases spanning the gap. CDR3 length: 17 amino acids. Germline CDR1 reads SGHRS; CDR2 reads YFSETQ. Sequenced input: PBMCs or T cells enriched from blood (not recorded which). The TCR originated in a woman aged 45-60 years who had recovered from COVID-19. The V gene is TRBV5-1, the J gene TRBJ1-5; no reliable D call. The CDR3 DNA is TGCGCCAGCAGCCAGGAGGGCCCCCCTTATAGCAATCAGCCCCAGCATTTT. Translating it yields CASSQEGPPYSNQPQHF.